This T cell receptor (beta chain) was retrieved from a study of CD8 T cells in Susac syndrome. On the study more broadly: The sequenced Susac syndrome patients included more than five who had clinically active disease and 8 or 9 who were in remission.

Germline assignment: CDR1 GTSNPN and CDR2 SVGIG (reference sequence). CDR3 length: 13 amino acids. V lost 8 bases and J 4 bases, leaving 17 bases between the germline ends. The patients with Susac syndrome satisfied recently defined diagnostic criteria for either definite or probable disease. Negative magnetic isolation gave CD8+ and CD4+ cells; FACS enriched CD8+ TEMRA. A quantity of about 0.45 to 1 ug RNA underwent reverse transcription using random hexamers. MiXCR, applied by TCRdb to the immunoSEQ multiplex PCR reads, yields one record per CDR3 protein. The data show about 210,000 distinct CDR3 sequences, with around 93% seen just once and roughly 0.14% held by the top ten.

Sequencing used CD4+ T cells from PBMCs. This sequence originates from a human donor with Susac syndrome. This rearrangement joins TRBV30 to TRBJ2-5, with a possible D match to TRBD2 (7 bases). CDR3 DNA sequence: TGTGCCGGAACCGGGGGGCGGGGAGAGACCCAGTACTTC. It encodes CAGTGGRGETQYF.